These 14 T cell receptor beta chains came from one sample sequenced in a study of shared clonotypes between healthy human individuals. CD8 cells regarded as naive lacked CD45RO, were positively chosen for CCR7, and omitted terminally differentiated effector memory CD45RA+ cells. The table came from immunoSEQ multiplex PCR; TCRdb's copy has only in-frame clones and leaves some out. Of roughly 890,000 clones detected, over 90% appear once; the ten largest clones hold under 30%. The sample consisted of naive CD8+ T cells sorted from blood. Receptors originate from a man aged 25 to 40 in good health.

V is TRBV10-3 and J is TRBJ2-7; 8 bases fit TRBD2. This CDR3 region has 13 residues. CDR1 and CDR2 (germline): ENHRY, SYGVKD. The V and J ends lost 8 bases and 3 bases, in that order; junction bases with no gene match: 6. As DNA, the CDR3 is TGTGCCATCGGGACTAGTGAAAACTACGAGCAGTACTTC. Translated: CAIGTSENYEQYF.

The CDR3, as DNA: TGCGCCAGCAGCCAAGACCCCCCAAGAGGTTACGAGCAGTACTTC. Encoded protein: CASSQDPPRGYEQYF. The rearrangement uses TRBV4-1 and TRBJ2-7, with D unclear. CDR3 length: 15 amino acids. Germline CDR1 MGHRA, CDR2 YSYEKL. The V and J ends lost 0 bases and 4 bases respectively, with 13 bases between them.

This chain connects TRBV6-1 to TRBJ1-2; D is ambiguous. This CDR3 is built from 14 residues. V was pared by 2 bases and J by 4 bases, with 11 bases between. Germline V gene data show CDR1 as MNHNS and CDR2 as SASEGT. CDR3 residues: CASSEWGGGYGYTF. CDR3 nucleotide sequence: TGTGCCAGCAGTGAATGGGGTGGTGGCTATGGCTACACCTTC.

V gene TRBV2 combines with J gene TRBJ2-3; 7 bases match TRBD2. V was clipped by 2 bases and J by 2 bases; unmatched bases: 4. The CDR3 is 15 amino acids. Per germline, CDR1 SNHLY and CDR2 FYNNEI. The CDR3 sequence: CASSERLALTDTQYF. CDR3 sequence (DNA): TGTGCCAGCAGTGAACGACTAGCCCTCACAGATACGCAGTATTTT.

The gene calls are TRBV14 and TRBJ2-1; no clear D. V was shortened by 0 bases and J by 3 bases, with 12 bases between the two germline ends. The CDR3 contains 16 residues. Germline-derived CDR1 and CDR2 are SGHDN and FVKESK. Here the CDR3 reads CASSQDLGRDYNEQFF. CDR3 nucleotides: TGTGCCAGCAGCCAAGATCTAGGCAGAGACTACAATGAGCAGTTCTTC.

CDR3 amino acids: CASSPPDGRLEQYF. DNA for the CDR3: TGTGCCAGCTCACCACCGGACGGACGCTTAGAGCAGTACTTC. This chain connects TRBV18 to TRBJ2-7; D is unresolved. Looked up from germline, CDR1 is KGHSH and CDR2 is LQKENI. V lost 0 bases and J lost 7, with 13 bases in between. The CDR3 is made up of 14 amino acids.

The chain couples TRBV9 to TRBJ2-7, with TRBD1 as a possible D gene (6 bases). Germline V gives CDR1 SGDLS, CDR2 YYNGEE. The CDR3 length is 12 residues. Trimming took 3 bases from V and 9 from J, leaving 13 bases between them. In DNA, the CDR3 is TGTGCCAGCAGCGGGACAGACTCTAGGCAGTACTTC. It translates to CASSGTDSRQYF.

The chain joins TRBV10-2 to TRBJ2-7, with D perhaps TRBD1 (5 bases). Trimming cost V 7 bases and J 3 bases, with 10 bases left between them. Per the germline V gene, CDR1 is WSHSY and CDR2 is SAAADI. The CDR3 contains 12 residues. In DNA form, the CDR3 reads TGCGCCAGCATGACAGCCAACTACGAGCAGTACTTC. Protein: CASMTANYEQYF.

For the CDR3, the DNA is TGCGCCAGCAGTAGCCGGGACAGGAGGTACAATGAGCAGTTCTTC. The encoded protein is CASSSRDRRYNEQFF. The rearrangement uses TRBV10-2 and TRBJ2-1, with 8 bases matching TRBD1. CDR3 size: 15 residues. CDR1 is WSHSY, CDR2 SAAADI, per germline. V shed 5 bases, J shed 4 bases, and the junction held 7 bases outside the gene matches.

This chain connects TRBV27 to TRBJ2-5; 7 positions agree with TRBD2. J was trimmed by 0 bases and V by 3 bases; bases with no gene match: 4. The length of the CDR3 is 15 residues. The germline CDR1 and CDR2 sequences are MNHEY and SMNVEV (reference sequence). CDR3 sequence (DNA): TGTGCCAGCAGTTTTTCACTAGCGTACCAAGAGACCCAGTACTTC. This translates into CASSFSLAYQETQYF.

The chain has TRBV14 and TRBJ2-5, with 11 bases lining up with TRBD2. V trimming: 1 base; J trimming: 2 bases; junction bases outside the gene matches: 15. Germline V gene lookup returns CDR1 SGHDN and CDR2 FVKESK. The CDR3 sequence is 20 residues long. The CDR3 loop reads CASSQGVELAGVKGQETQYF. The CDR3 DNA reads TGTGCCAGCAGCCAAGGGGTTGAACTAGCGGGAGTAAAGGGGCAAGAGACCCAGTACTTC.

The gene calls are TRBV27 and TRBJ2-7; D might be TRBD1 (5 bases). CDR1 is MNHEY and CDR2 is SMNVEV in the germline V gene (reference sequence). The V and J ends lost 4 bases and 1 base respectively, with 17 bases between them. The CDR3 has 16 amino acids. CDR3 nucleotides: TGTGCCAGCAGTTCCGACCTTCAGGGTTCTTCCTACGAGCAGTACTTC. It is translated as CASSSDLQGSSYEQYF.

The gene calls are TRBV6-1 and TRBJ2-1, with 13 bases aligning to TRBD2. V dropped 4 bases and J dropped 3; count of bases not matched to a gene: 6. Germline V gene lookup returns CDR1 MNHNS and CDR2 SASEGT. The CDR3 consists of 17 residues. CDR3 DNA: TGTGCCAGCAGTGGAGAAGGGACTAGCGGGATCTACAATGAGCAGTTCTTC. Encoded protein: CASSGEGTSGIYNEQFF.

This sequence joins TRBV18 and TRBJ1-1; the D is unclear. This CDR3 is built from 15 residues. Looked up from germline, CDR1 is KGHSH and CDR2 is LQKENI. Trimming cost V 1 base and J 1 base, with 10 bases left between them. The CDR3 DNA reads TGTGCCAGCTCACCACAGGGCAGTACGAACACTGAAGCTTTCTTT. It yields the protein CASSPQGSTNTEAFF.